This entry lists 22 T cell receptor beta chains sequenced from one sample in a study of shared clonotypes between healthy human individuals. Selected positively for CCR7 and CD45RO-negative, naive CD8 cells excluded terminally differentiated effector memory CD45RA+ cells. The repertoire was sequenced with immunoSEQ multiplex PCR; TCRdb's copy has only in-frame clones and lacks some. The sample includes about 1,900,000 clones, roughly 95% of them seen just once. The source material was naive CD8+ T cells sorted from blood. Source of these receptors: a man aged 18 to 30 in good health.

The V call is TRBV7-9, the J call TRBJ2-3, with D possibly being TRBD2 (5 bases). In germline, CDR1 is SEHNR, CDR2 FQNEAQ (reference sequence). The V end was cut by 5 bases, the J end by 0 bases, with 9 bases between. The CDR3 length is 14 residues. This chain's CDR3 is CASSPEASTDTQYF. The DNA for the CDR3 is TGTGCCAGCAGCCCGGAGGCTAGCACAGATACGCAGTATTTT. Full variable domain (outside the CDR3, taken from reference TRBV7-9 and TRBJ2-3): DTGVSQNPRHKITKRGQNVTFRCDPISEHNRLYWYRQTLGQGPEFLTYFQNEAQLEKSRLLSDRFSAERPKGSFSTLEIQRTEQGDSAMYLCASSPEASTDTQYFGPGTRLTVL.

The gene calls are TRBV19 and TRBJ2-7; 8 bases fit TRBD2. Germline-derived CDR1 and CDR2 are LNHDA and SQIVND (reference sequence). The CDR3 is 13 residues long. The J segment lost 2 bases and the V segment lost 7 bases, leaving 4 bases of the junction unmatched. Written as DNA, the CDR3 is TGTGCCAGTAATGAAGCGGGAGCCTACGAGCAGTACTTC. It codes for CASNEAGAYEQYF.

J is TRBJ2-3 and V is TRBV10-3; 8 positions agree with TRBD1. This CDR3 comprises 17 residues. V shed 6 bases, J shed 2 bases, and the junction held 13 bases outside the gene matches. The germline V gene encodes CDR1 ENHRY and CDR2 SYGVKD. As DNA, the CDR3 is TGTGCCATCAGCAGTATAACTGGGACAGGCCTCACAGATACGCAGTATTTT. It codes for CAISSITGTGLTDTQYF.

This chain connects TRBV29-1 to TRBJ2-1, with D uncertain. Trimming removed 2 bases from V and 4 bases from J, with 3 bases in between. The germline V gene encodes CDR1 SQVTM and CDR2 ANQGSEA. The length of the CDR3 is 11 residues. CDR3 sequence reads: CSVERYNEQFF. CDR3 DNA: TGCAGCGTTGAAAGGTACAATGAGCAGTTCTTC.

The chain employs TRBV19 and TRBJ1-6, with D possibly being TRBD1 (6 bases). V was pared by 1 base and J by 11 bases, with 15 bases between. Germline V gene lookup returns CDR1 LNHDA and CDR2 SQIVND (reference sequence). The CDR3 sequence is 15 residues long. The CDR3 is CASSIADSLITPLHF. In DNA, the CDR3 is TGTGCCAGTAGTATAGCGGACAGCCTTATCACACCCCTCCACTTT.

Details on this clone: Distinct nucleotide sequences in the sample also encode this CDR3. The chain has TRBV2 and TRBJ1-2, with a possible D match to TRBD1 (6 bases). Trimming took 4 bases from V and 2 from J, leaving 8 bases between them. This CDR3 has 13 residues. Germline V gives CDR1 SNHLY, CDR2 FYNNEI. CDR3 bases: TGTGCCAGCAGTGTGGGGGGCAACTATGGCTACACCTTC. This gives the protein CASSVGGNYGYTF.

V is TRBV19 and J is TRBJ1-1; D perhaps matches TRBD1 (5 bases). CDR3 length equals 11 residues. V was trimmed by 6 bases and J by 8 bases, leaving 10 bases between them. The germline V gene has CDR1 LNHDA and CDR2 SQIVND (reference sequence). As DNA, the CDR3 is TGTGCCAGTAGGGGGGGAGTCGAAGCTTTCTTT. Amino acids: CASRGGVEAFF.

The V gene is TRBV9, the J gene TRBJ2-3; D tentatively reads TRBD1 or TRBD2 (5 bases each). The CDR3 length is 16 residues. The V and J ends lost 3 bases and 0 bases respectively, with 14 bases between them. The germline gives CDR1 SGDLS, CDR2 YYNGEE. In DNA, the CDR3 is TGTGCCAGCAGCGCCTTCGGGGCGGGTAGCACAGATACGCAGTATTTT. Translation gives CASSAFGAGSTDTQYF.

The J gene is TRBJ2-5, the V gene TRBV27; 11 bases map to TRBD2. The CDR3 spans 15 residues. V lost 7 bases and J lost 4; bases outside the gene matches: 8. Germline CDR1 MNHEY, CDR2 SMNVEV (reference sequence). CDR3 nucleotide sequence: TGTGCCAGCAAAACTAGCGGGAGTTTGCTAGAGACCCAGTACTTC. This encodes CASKTSGSLLETQYF.

This clone was seen a handful of times. The V gene is TRBV27, the J gene TRBJ1-5; no definite D call. This CDR3 is 11 amino acids long. Trimming removed 8 bases at V and 5 bases at J, with 7 bases between. Germline values: CDR1 MNHEY, CDR2 SMNVEV (reference sequence). The CDR3 coding sequence is TGTGCCAGCGGGGAGTATCAGCCCCAGCATTTT. Its translation: CASGEYQPQHF.

V usage is TRBV5-4 and J usage is TRBJ1-1, with D possibly TRBD1 on 6 matching bases. Germline V gene data show CDR1 as SGHNT and CDR2 as YYREEE (reference sequence). CDR3 length equals 16 residues. The ends were cut back, 0 bases at V and 0 bases at J, with 12 bases in the middle. The CDR3 DNA follows: TGTGCCAGCAGCTTGGGGCCAGGGGCTTTGAACACTGAAGCTTTCTTT. Amino acid sequence: CASSLGPGALNTEAFF.

The rearrangement joins TRBV19 to TRBJ1-5; D might be TRBD1 (5 bases). The V gene's germline CDR1 is LNHDA and CDR2 SQIVND (reference sequence). The CDR3 runs 15 residues. V lost 1 base to trimming and J lost 5 bases, with 12 bases between them. CDR3: CASSIVGQGYQPQHF. The DNA of the CDR3 is TGTGCCAGTAGTATAGTAGGCCAGGGATATCAGCCCCAGCATTTT. Combining the CDR3 with reference TRBV19 and TRBJ1-5 gives the whole variable domain DGGITQSPKYLFRKEGQNVTLSCEQNLNHDAMYWYRQDPGQGLRLIYYSQIVNDFQKGDIAEGYSVSREKKESFPLTVTSAQKNPTAFYLCASSIVGQGYQPQHFGDGTRLSIL.

The J gene is TRBJ2-2, the V gene TRBV11-2; 9 bases match TRBD1. V shed 6 bases, J shed 3 bases, and the junction held 5 bases outside the gene matches. The CDR3 has 15 residues. Germline V gene data show CDR1 as SGHAT and CDR2 as FQNNGV. CDR3 nucleotide sequence: TGTGCCAGCAGTTCCGGGACAGGGTACACCGGGGAGCTGTTTTTT. This encodes CASSSGTGYTGELFF.

V gene TRBV4-3 combines with J gene TRBJ2-2; no reliable D call. CDR3 size: 13 residues. Germline values: CDR1 LGHNA, CDR2 YSLEER. V lost 1 base and J 7 bases, leaving 7 bases between the germline ends. This chain's CDR3 is CASSQGLNGELFF. DNA of the CDR3: TGCGCCAGCAGCCAAGGTCTCAACGGGGAGCTGTTTTTT.

This sequence joins TRBV7-9 and TRBJ1-1; D remains ambiguous. The CDR3 has 11 amino acids. V lost 8 bases and J lost 1, with 5 bases in between. Germline CDR1 SEHNR, CDR2 FQNEAQ (reference sequence). CDR3 loop: CASWTNTEAFF. CDR3 in DNA: TGTGCCAGCTGGACGAACACTGAAGCTTTCTTT.

The CDR3 here is CASSPGVSSGNTIYF. The CDR3 nucleotides are TGTGCCAGCAGCCCAGGGGTGAGCTCTGGAAACACCATATATTTT. The rearrangement joins TRBV6-1 to TRBJ1-3, with TRBD1 as a possible D gene (6 bases). The V and J ends lost 6 bases and 0 bases respectively, with 12 bases between them. The germline gives CDR1 MNHNS, CDR2 SASEGT. The CDR3 loop spans 15 amino acids.

This clone was seen just once. CDR3 sequence reads: CASKPQGSLASEAFF. CDR3 DNA sequence: TGTGCCAGCAAACCCCAGGGTTCGTTGGCCTCTGAAGCTTTCTTT. This chain links TRBV6-6 with TRBJ1-1, with D tentatively TRBD1 (5 bases). The germline gives CDR1 MNHNY, CDR2 SVGAGI (reference sequence). V was trimmed by 7 bases and J by 6 bases, leaving 21 bases between them. This CDR3 region has 15 residues.

The J gene is TRBJ1-1, the V gene TRBV18; D perhaps matches TRBD1 (6 bases). This CDR3 is built from 13 residues. Germline assignment: CDR1 KGHSH and CDR2 LQKENI. The V end lost 0 bases, the J end lost 8 bases, and 10 bases lay between the germline ends. The CDR3 bases are TGTGCCAGCTCACCACCGGAGGGGGTGGAAGCTTTCTTT. It translates to CASSPPEGVEAFF.

This chain connects TRBV28 to TRBJ2-1; D is ambiguous. The germline CDR1 and CDR2 sequences are MDHEN and SYDVKM. The V and J ends lost 8 bases and 0 bases respectively, with 14 bases between them. This CDR3 spans 15 amino acids. The CDR3 sequence: CASGRDVDSYNEQFF. CDR3 sequence (DNA): TGTGCCAGCGGCCGTGACGTGGACTCCTACAATGAGCAGTTCTTC.

The rearrangement uses TRBV27 and TRBJ2-5, with 9 bases matching TRBD2. Trimming cost V 3 bases and J 5 bases; bases outside gene matches: 10. This CDR3 has 16 amino acids. Germline assignment: CDR1 MNHEY and CDR2 SMNVEV (reference sequence). This CDR3 reads CASSLGREGRGETQYF. Here the CDR3 DNA reads TGTGCCAGCAGTTTGGGGCGGGAGGGCCGAGGGGAGACCCAGTACTTC.

The chain links TRBV14 to TRBJ2-7; possible D gene TRBD2, 5 bases. CDR1 and CDR2 from the germline V gene are SGHDN and FVKESK. This CDR3 has 16 amino acids. Trimming cost V 2 bases and J 3 bases, with 17 bases left between them. Written as DNA, the CDR3 is TGTGCCAGCAGCCAACTCGAATCAGGAGGTAACTACGAGCAGTACTTC. Amino acid sequence: CASSQLESGGNYEQYF.

This sequence joins TRBV23-1 and TRBJ2-7; perhaps D is TRBD1 or TRBD2 (5 bases each). TRBV23-1 carries the ORF label, with uncertain function. Trimming removed 0 bases from V and 4 bases from J, with 19 bases in between. The CDR3 totals 17 residues. In DNA, the CDR3 is TGCGCCAGCAGTCAATCCTTTCCGGGACCGACTTTATACGAGCAGTACTTC. Protein: CASSQSFPGPTLYEQYF.